This T cell receptor (beta chain) originates from a study of shared clonotypes between healthy human individuals. As for the study in general: Researchers assigned three CD4 naive, three CD4 memory, two CD8 naive and one CD8 memory plate to each donor. Whole-study results and caveats: Sampling was confined to blood; repertoires within tissues likely differ. Generally, estimated richness proved larger in naive subsets than it did in memory subsets.

This CDR3 contains 15 residues. J was trimmed by 6 bases and V by 3 bases; bases with no gene match: 6. The germline CDR1 and CDR2 sequences are SGDLS and YYNGEE. Clones were read by immunoSEQ multiplex PCR, and TCRdb kept only the in-frame ones, dropping some. The data show roughly 2.2 million clones, 85% to 95% seen once. The donors were all Caucasian adults (living in Nashville, Tennessee). This clone came up once. The target antigen is unknown. This receptor was obtained from a man aged 18 to 30 in good health. Some clones in this sample may be carry-over from other donors' samples. The chain is built from TRBV9 and TRBJ2-3; 11 nucleotides line up with TRBD2. Material: naive CD4+ T cells from PBMCs. Indicated subset: CD45RA+ positively selected. The CDR3 is CASSARGTSGDTQYF. The CDR3 DNA is TGTGCCAGCAGCGCCCGGGGGACTAGCGGTGATACGCAGTATTTT.